This T cell receptor (beta chain) came from a study of T cells in Graves' hyperthyroidism and ophthalmopathy (dated by TCRdb to between 2019 and 2020). About the full investigation: A discovery cohort of about 100 patients, approximately 44 with Graves' ophthalmopathy and 57 with stable Graves' hyperthyroidism, was used to find distinguishing TCR V-J signatures. Prospective prediction of ophthalmopathy was tested in an independent validation cohort consisting of 18 to 20 hyperthyroidism patients and approximately 16 patients who later progressed to ophthalmopathy. The 100 discovery patients were randomly divided into training and test sets at a 7:3 ratio. In several Graves' hyperthyroidism patients, the study also compared T-cell repertoires from thyroid tissue with T-cell repertoires from blood. Once sampling was done, hyperthyroidism patients were given methimazole at a starting dose of 30 mg daily, whereas ophthalmopathy patients were given high-dose intravenous methylprednisolone. TCR Vbeta CDR3 sequencing of 135 peripheral blood samples (over 40 ophthalmopathy, roughly 72 hyperthyroidism and approximately 17 progressor patients) is reported in the paper. Overall study results and their limits: No statistical method was used to fix the sample size in advance, and group allocation was not hidden from the investigators. In validation, progression to ophthalmopathy was predicted by the model with 70.59% sensitivity and roughly 76% specificity, a median of approximately 6.5 months before onset. A model built on a 13 V-J signature distinguished ophthalmopathy from stable hyperthyroidism, reaching 85% to 90% sensitivity and around 82% specificity in cross-validation and 80%/75% in testing. Most expanded thyroid clonotypes (frequency above 0.001) were also detected in blood, suggesting blood repertoires may reflect thyroid immune responses.

Exclusion was applied to patients with uncontrolled infections, other autoimmune diseases, pregnancy or lactation. Diagnoses were based on clinical symptoms, serum thyroxine and TRAb, thyroid ultrasound and orbital computed tomography. Total RNA was extracted with Trizol reagent, and quality was checked on an Agilent 2100 Bioanalyzer. V sheds 2 bases and J sheds 2 bases, leaving 12 bases between their ends. CDR1 and CDR2, looked up from the germline V gene, are SGHTA and FQGNSA. The CDR3 has 15 amino acids, counting the end cysteine and phenylalanine. Only the CDR3 DNA is retained, 45 bases long and in frame from the first base. The TCR beta CDR3 regions were amplified from the RNA transcripts. The first round of RT-PCR for the TCR CDR3 was performed with the HTBI primer set and the Qiagen OneStep RT-PCR kit. The libraries were constructed in a second round of multiplex PCR and then size-selected and purified. Libraries were sequenced paired-end with 100 bp reads on an Illumina HiSeq2000. The original pipeline was this. SOAPnuke was used to process the raw data, removing reads that contained adapters or uncalled bases, had a mean Phred below 15, or lacked an exact match to the constant primer or identifier. COPE v1.2.5 was used to merge the high-quality paired reads, and each unique nucleotide sequence was defined as a clonotype. MiTCR v1.1 was used to align clonotypes to the IMGT TRBV, TRBD and TRBJ reference segments. The analysis was restricted to V-J combinations with a frequency above 0.0001, which together covered 99.2% of the repertoires. The TCS score was defined as F50 (clonal expansion) divided by E x V (chaos), with BLOSUM62-based TCRdist calculated between CDR3 peptides within each V-J. Welch's t-statistics and random forest reduced fewer than 550 V-J features to about 13, which were used in a naive Bayes classifier (R e1071). The Morisita-Horn index was used to measure how similar the thyroid and blood repertoires were. In-frame beta chains were kept once TCRdb had trimmed the public reads at Q25 with fastp and called clones with MiXCR. For every CDR3 protein sequence, its rows merge into one entry that carries the most common genes and DNA. The V and J calls reflect TCRdb's pipeline rather than the authors' work. This sample gives roughly 500,000 distinct CDR3 sequences in total; just over 45% of them show up just once. In total, the top ten clones hold around 20% of the sample.

Notes on this clonotype: Its antigen is unknown. The input lacks base qualities; no much larger clone sits a single base away.

The sequence is built from TRBV7-2 and TRBJ1-1, with the D gene not confidently named. Sequencing was performed on peripheral blood or thyroid tissue (not recorded which). This receptor was identified in an adult woman with Graves' disease, either hyperthyroidism or ophthalmopathy (not recorded which). The sequence in DNA is TGTGCCAGCAGCTTATCCCCTGACGGTAACACTGAAGCTTTCTTT. Its product reads: CASSLSPDGNTEAFF.